Sequencing of this TCR beta chain was carried out in a study of cytomegalovirus exposure and HLA in healthy donors. Study-level points and caveats: High specificity and sensitivity for cytomegalovirus status were reported for the classifier.

60 Vbeta and 13 Jbeta primers were used in PCR. Measured with immunoSEQ multiplex PCR; TCRdb has only the in-frame clones, and not every one. Of around 180,000 clones in the sample, 77% are singletons; the top ten hold roughly 1.4%. Germline-derived CDR1 and CDR2 are KGHSH and LQKENI. This CDR3 is built from 17 residues. V shed 0 bases and J 4 bases; nucleotides not matched to a gene: 7. Concerning this clone: The antigen remains unidentified.

The chain links TRBV18 to TRBJ2-1; 9 bases map to TRBD2. The source of this sequence is a woman aged 30 to 39 in good health and CMV-seropositive. The specimen sequenced was PBMCs. The CDR3 DNA is TGTGCCAGCTCACCACCCCCCCTAGCGGGACTATACAATGAGCAGTTCTTC. Translation gives CASSPPPLAGLYNEQFF.